This TCR beta chain was recovered during a study of blood T cell repertoires in COVID-19. Comments on this clone: One junction end does not reproduce the germline sequence, and a read error may be involved.

The CDR3 runs to 14 residues. Looked up from germline, CDR1 is SGHNT and CDR2 is YYREEE (reference sequence). The repertoire was sequenced with immunoSEQ multiplex PCR; TCRdb's copy has only in-frame clones and lacks some. The table lists more than 110,000 clones, 75% to 85% of them singletons. The receptor's source is a woman older than 75 with active or convalescent COVID-19. Sequencing was done on a sample of peripheral blood. V and J are TRBV5-4 and TRBJ1-1, with 10 bases that match TRBD1. This CDR3 reads CASSLDRGGTEAFF. Here the CDR3 DNA reads TGTGCCAGCAGTTTGGACAGGGGGGGGACTGAAGCTTTCTTT.